What follows is one TCR beta chain and its context. Antigen specificity is unknown. This record comes from a study of identical twins. Study-wide points: Rather than following the same donors, the conclusions depended on cross-sectional statistical analysis.

The V gene lost 7 bases and the J gene lost 6 bases, with 21 bases spanning the gap. The CDR3 is 15 amino acids. Germline-derived CDR1 and CDR2 are SGHDT and YYEEEE. A universal primer site came from template switching; cDNA carried unique molecular identifiers. TCRdb called the 5' RACE reads again in MiXCR, with one record for every CDR3 protein. The table shows around 450,000 distinct CDR3 sequences, with approximately 15% occurring only once. Separately, the same data were catalogued under a study of yellow fever vaccine responses in identical twins.

The sample was CD4+ T cells sorted from blood. This rearrangement joins TRBV5-6 to TRBJ2-3; D possibly matches TRBD1 or TRBD2 (5 bases each). The sequence came from a woman in her late teens or twenties in good health. In DNA form, the CDR3 reads TGTGCCAGCTTCCTCCCCGGGGATCCAGGGGATACGCAGTATTTT. It encodes CASFLPGDPGDTQYF.